This T cell receptor (beta chain) is from a study of T-cell memory formation after mild COVID-19. Comment on this clonotype: Its antigen is not known.

With constant-segment primers, 5'RACE yielded cDNA libraries of TCR alpha and TCR beta that carried sample barcodes and UMIs. TCRdb passed the 5' RACE reads through MiXCR, listing each CDR3 protein once. The sample includes 260,000 or so distinct CDR3 sequences, around 15% of them seen just once. Study observations and caveats: CD4+ contracting clones lay mainly in CM and EM, CD8+ ones in EMRA. Day 15 to 85 contracting clones showed balanced CD4/CD8; day 15 to 37 expanders favored CD4+. The pre-infection memory compartment contained some responding clones, suggesting cross-reactive memory joined.

CDR3 length equals 16 residues. Trimming took off 4 bases at V and 6 bases at J, with 18 bases between the two ends. CDR1 MGHRA and CDR2 YSYEKL come from the germline V gene. This rearrangement joins TRBV4-1 to TRBJ2-2, with D maybe TRBD2 (7 bases). This TCR was recovered from a man between 18 and 35 years old who had mild COVID-19 (a few samples of this study predate the infection). Cell type and time point are not known. Sequencing was performed on PBMCs or a T cell subset sorted from them (not recorded which). The DNA of the CDR3 is TGCGCCAGCAGCCCCTGGGCCGGGGGGCAAGCCGGGGAGCTGTTTTTT. Translating gives CASSPWAGGQAGELFF.